The 12 T cell receptor beta chains below were found in one sample sequenced in a study of blood T cell repertoires in COVID-19 (dated by TCRdb to about 2020). To prepare the library, the immunoSEQ multiplex PCR assay was applied. The source is immuneACCESS, and TCRdb retained only in-frame sequences with V and J called. Part of the clones is not carried over; for the studies checked, unresolved V genes explain less than half of this, and the remainder is unexplained. In this sample the table shows roughly 110,000 clones, almost 85% of which occur a single time. Roughly 4.4% of the sample comes from the top ten. Sequenced sample: peripheral blood. The receptors shown here come from a human donor in a cohort sampled during active COVID-19.

The V and J genes are TRBV18 and TRBJ1-4; D gene ambiguous. The length of the CDR3 is 13 residues. V was clipped by 2 bases and J by 5 bases, with 6 bases between them. Germline V gives CDR1 KGHSH, CDR2 LQKENI. This CDR3 is CASSPFRNEKLFF. CDR3 nucleotide sequence: TGTGCCAGCTCACCATTCAGAAATGAAAAACTGTTTTTT.

This clone appeared once. The chain combines TRBV11-2 with TRBJ2-1, with 9 bases fitting TRBD2. This CDR3 comprises 15 residues. After removal of 7 bases from V and 7 bases from J, the junction contained 11 bases not matched to a gene. Germline-derived CDR1 and CDR2 are SGHAT and FQNNGV. The chain's CDR3 is CASTLRGLAGNEQFF. The CDR3 bases are TGTGCCAGCACCCTACGAGGGCTAGCGGGAAATGAGCAGTTCTTC. The full variable domain, completed using reference TRBV11-2 and TRBJ2-1, is EAGVAQSPRYKIIEKRQSVAFWCNPISGHATLYWYQQILGQGPKLLIQFQNNGVVDDSQLPKDRFSAERLKGVDSTLKIQPAKLEDSAVYLCASTLRGLAGNEQFFGPGTRLTVL.

V is TRBV5-1 and J is TRBJ2-5; D unclear. The germline gives CDR1 SGHRS, CDR2 YFSETQ. The V end was cut by 4 bases, the J end by 3 bases, with 4 bases between. The CDR3 covers 11 residues. Here the CDR3 reads CASSPEETQYF. CDR3 coding DNA: TGCGCCAGCAGCCCAGAAGAGACCCAGTACTTC.

This chain connects TRBV7-2 to TRBJ1-2, with unresolved D. Per the germline V gene, CDR1 is SGHTA and CDR2 is FQGNSA. Trimming stripped 1 base from V and 4 bases from J, with 7 bases between. The CDR3 length is 13 residues. CDR3 in amino acids: CASSLVIGYGYTF. The CDR3 DNA reads TGTGCCAGCAGCTTAGTTATCGGCTATGGCTACACCTTC.

The V call is TRBV5-5, the J call TRBJ1-4; D is unresolved. The germline gives CDR1 SGHKS, CDR2 YYEKEE (reference sequence). CDR3 length: 15 amino acids. V was trimmed by 4 bases and J by 0 bases, leaving 10 bases between them. The CDR3 DNA is TGTGCCAGCAGCCCCCCCCCGGCAACTAATGAAAAACTGTTTTTT. Translated: CASSPPPATNEKLFF.

V is TRBV7-9 and J is TRBJ2-1; 7 nucleotides line up with TRBD1. The germline V gene encodes CDR1 SEHNR and CDR2 FQNEAQ (reference sequence). The V and J ends lost 3 bases and 7 bases, in that order; junction bases with no gene match: 3. The CDR3 has 13 amino acids. The CDR3 coding sequence is TGTGCCAGCAGCTTTCAGACAGGGAATGAGCAGTTCTTC. Translating it yields CASSFQTGNEQFF.

The chain carries TRBV18 and TRBJ1-3; 8 nucleotides agree with TRBD1. The CDR3 covers 16 residues. The germline gives CDR1 KGHSH, CDR2 LQKENI. Losses at the gene ends were 3 bases for V and 0 bases for J; bases not matched to a gene: 4. In DNA, the CDR3 is TGTGCCAGCTCACCCAGGGGGCCTTCCTCTGGAAACACCATATATTTT. Residues: CASSPRGPSSGNTIYF.

The CDR3 nucleotides read TGTGCCAGCAGATCCGACAGTACCTATGGCTACACCTTC. It is translated as CASRSDSTYGYTF. V is TRBV2 and J is TRBJ1-2; the D gene is possibly TRBD1 (5 bases). Germline values: CDR1 SNHLY, CDR2 FYNNEI. Trimming shortened V by 6 bases and J by 4 bases, and 12 bases separated the two germline ends. The CDR3 length is 13 residues.

This clone was found a few times. CDR3 coding DNA: TGTGCCAGCAGTAAAACCGGACAGGGAGTGAACACTGAAGCTTTCTTT. This encodes CASSKTGQGVNTEAFF. The chain has TRBV2 and TRBJ1-1, with 8 nucleotides matching TRBD1. The V and J ends lost 5 bases and 0 bases, in that order; junction bases with no gene match: 8. This CDR3 has 16 amino acids. Germline V gene lookup returns CDR1 SNHLY and CDR2 FYNNEI.

In DNA form, the CDR3 reads TGCAGCGTGTATAACGGAGGGAACTATGGCTACACCTTC. Residues: CSVYNGGNYGYTF. V is TRBV29-1 and J is TRBJ1-2; no definite D call. Germline-derived CDR1 and CDR2 are SQVTM and ANQGSEA. This CDR3 has 13 residues. V gave up 6 bases and J gave up 2 bases, with 13 bases separating them.

The chain recombines TRBV9 with TRBJ1-3; D is uncertain. V gave up 2 bases and J gave up 0 bases, with 9 bases separating them. Germline values: CDR1 SGDLS, CDR2 YYNGEE. CDR3 length: 15 amino acids. CDR3 bases: TGTGCCAGCAGCGTTGGCAGTCTCTCTGGAAACACCATATATTTT. Protein sequence: CASSVGSLSGNTIYF. Looking up the rest from reference TRBV9 and TRBJ1-3 gives the full variable domain: DSGVTQTPKHLITATGQRVTLRCSPRSGDLSVYWYQQSLDQGLQFLIQYYNGEERAKGNILERFSAQQFPDLHSELNLSSLELGDSALYFCASSVGSLSGNTIYFGEGSWLTVV.

CDR3 residues: CASSSALVAGELFF. The CDR3 nucleotides read TGTGCCAGCAGCTCAGCGCTAGTGGCCGGGGAGCTGTTTTTT. The genes are TRBV7-9 and TRBJ2-2; D gene unclear. The germline CDR1 and CDR2 sequences are SEHNR and FQNEAQ (reference sequence). This CDR3 is built from 14 residues. V was pared by 4 bases and J by 6 bases, with 12 bases between.